The 26 T cell receptor beta chains listed next were all sequenced from one sample in a study of cytomegalovirus exposure and HLA in healthy donors. PCR was performed using 60 Vbeta and 13 Jbeta primers. TCRdb's copy holds only in-frame clones and misses some; the assay was immunoSEQ multiplex PCR. In the table there are roughly 120,000 clones, 81% of which are singletons. Sequencing was carried out using PBMCs. The receptors come from a woman aged 25 to 39 in good health and CMV-seronegative.

The chain carries TRBV5-1 and TRBJ2-7; TRBD1 matches 9 bases. The germline V gene has CDR1 SGHRS and CDR2 YFSETQ. The CDR3 spans 14 residues. V trimming: 4 bases; J trimming: 5 bases; junction bases outside the gene matches: 7. CDR3 nucleotides: TGCGCCAGCAGCCCGAACAGGGGGCACGACGAGCAGTACTTC. Translated, it gives CASSPNRGHDEQYF.

V is TRBV7-9 and J is TRBJ2-7; 9 bases are shared with TRBD1. Per germline, CDR1 SEHNR and CDR2 FQNEAQ (reference sequence). This CDR3 is 14 amino acids long. The trim removed 5 bases at V and 5 bases at J, leaving 7 bases unmatched. CDR3 amino acids: CASSPDRGSHEQYF. Here the CDR3 DNA reads TGTGCCAGCAGCCCGGACAGGGGAAGCCACGAGCAGTACTTC.

The chain joins TRBV19 to TRBJ1-2, with D possibly being TRBD1 (5 bases). Trimming pared 3 bases from V and 3 bases from J, leaving 14 bases between. The germline V gene has CDR1 LNHDA and CDR2 SQIVND (reference sequence). The CDR3 sequence is 15 residues long. CDR3 protein: CASSIQGNRDYGYTF. In nucleotides, the CDR3 is TGTGCCAGTAGTATCCAGGGTAATCGGGACTATGGCTACACCTTC.

This clone was detected only a few times. Other DNA sequences in this specimen translate into the identical CDR3. The chain carries TRBV30 and TRBJ1-1, with a possible D match to TRBD1 (5 bases). CDR3 size: 17 residues. Per germline, CDR1 GTSNPN and CDR2 SVGIG (reference sequence). The V and J ends lost 0 bases and 1 base respectively, with 18 bases between them. CDR3 bases: TGTGCCTGGAGTGTACCTTCTTACAGGCCATCGAACACTGAAGCTTTCTTT. This gives the protein CAWSVPSYRPSNTEAFF. Drawing the rest from reference TRBV30 and TRBJ1-1, the complete variable domain is SQTIHQWPATLVQPVGSPLSLECTVEGTSNPNLYWYRQAAGRGLQLLFYSVGIGQISSEVPQNLSASRPQDRQFILSSKKLLLSDSGFYLCAWSVPSYRPSNTEAFFGQGTRLTVV.

The chain's CDR3 is CASSLRGRTAYNEQFF. CDR3 in DNA: TGTGCCAGCAGCTTAAGAGGGAGGACCGCATACAATGAGCAGTTCTTC. The V gene is TRBV7-9, the J gene TRBJ2-1; D is possibly TRBD2 (6 bases). CDR3 length: 16 amino acids. The germline CDR1 and CDR2 sequences are SEHNR and FQNEAQ (reference sequence). Trimming removed 2 bases at V and 4 bases at J, with 15 bases between.

CDR3 nucleotide sequence: TGTGCCTACCACTATGGGGCCTCCTACAATGAGCAGTTCTTC. It is translated as CAYHYGASYNEQFF. This chain joins TRBV30 and TRBJ2-1, with D maybe TRBD1 (5 bases). The V gene's germline CDR1 is GTSNPN and CDR2 SVGIG (reference sequence). The CDR3 length is 14 residues. Trimming pared 7 bases from V and 0 bases from J, leaving 13 bases between. Variable domain in full (rest from reference TRBV30 and TRBJ2-1): SQTIHQWPATLVQPVGSPLSLECTVEGTSNPNLYWYRQAAGRGLQLLFYSVGIGQISSEVPQNLSASRPQDRQFILSSKKLLLSDSGFYLCAYHYGASYNEQFFGPGTRLTVL.

The chain couples TRBV4-1 to TRBJ1-2; D remains ambiguous. CDR3 length: 16 residues. The ends were cut back, 0 bases at V and 4 bases at J, with 15 bases in the middle. Germline V lookup: CDR1 MGHRA, CDR2 YSYEKL. The CDR3 loop is CASSQESRPGPYGYTF. The CDR3 DNA is TGCGCCAGCAGCCAAGAGTCCCGGCCAGGCCCCTATGGCTACACCTTC.

This chain connects TRBV4-3 to TRBJ1-2; D gene unclear. The V end lost 1 base, the J end lost 0 bases, and 9 bases lay between the germline ends. The germline V gene has CDR1 LGHNA and CDR2 YSLEER. There are 15 residues in the CDR3. CDR3 nucleotides: TGCGCCAGCAGCCAAGCTTCACTGGCTAACTATGGCTACACCTTC. It yields the protein CASSQASLANYGYTF.

The chain links TRBV14 to TRBJ1-2, with 10 bases lining up with TRBD1. Germline lookup yields CDR1 SGHDN and CDR2 FVKESK. The CDR3 sequence is 15 residues long. The ends lost 3 bases at V and 5 bases at J; junction bases unmatched: 6. The CDR3 DNA reads as TGTGCCAGCAGCCACGCCGGGACAGGGGAGTATGGCTACACCTTC. It encodes CASSHAGTGEYGYTF.

The V and J genes are TRBV7-3 and TRBJ2-2, with D unclear. Germline V gene sequence: CDR1 SGHTA, CDR2 FQGTGA. The CDR3 is 15 amino acids. The germline V and J ends were trimmed by 5 bases and 0 bases, with 10 bases remaining between them. The CDR3 region is CASSLGSANTGELFF. CDR3 coding DNA: TGTGCCAGCAGCCTCGGGTCGGCGAACACCGGGGAGCTGTTTTTT. Complete variable domain (other parts from reference TRBV7-3 and TRBJ2-2): GAGVSQTPSNKVTEKGKYVELRCDPISGHTALYWYRQSLGQGPEFLIYFQGTGAADDSGLPNDRFFAVRPEGSVSTLKIQRTERGDSAVYLCASSLGSANTGELFFGEGSRLTVL.

This CDR3 reads CASSYRAGLAGGPYEQYF. CDR3 nucleotides: TGTGCCAGTAGTTACCGCGCCGGACTAGCGGGAGGACCCTACGAGCAGTACTTC. V and J are TRBV19 and TRBJ2-7; 14 bases are a match to TRBD2. V lost 5 bases, J lost 2 bases, and 11 bases stayed unmatched. Germline V gene lookup returns CDR1 LNHDA and CDR2 SQIVND (reference sequence). CDR3 length equals 18 residues.

The chain joins TRBV30 to TRBJ1-1; D gene uncertain. Trimming pared 2 bases from V and 1 base from J, leaving 8 bases between. The CDR3 runs to 13 residues. Germline values: CDR1 GTSNPN, CDR2 SVGIG (reference sequence). The CDR3, as DNA: TGTGCCTGGAGTTTGTGGAGGAACACTGAAGCTTTCTTT. It translates to CAWSLWRNTEAFF.

This chain links TRBV11-3 with TRBJ2-7; tentative D call: TRBD2 (6 bases). The CDR3 is 15 amino acids. V shed 5 bases and J shed 3 bases, with 17 bases lying between them. The germline CDR1 and CDR2 sequences are SGHNT and YENEEA. This CDR3 reads CASSSFERALYEQYF. CDR3 nucleotide sequence: TGTGCCAGCAGCAGCTTTGAGCGGGCGCTCTACGAGCAGTACTTC.

Points on this clone: Distinct nucleotide sequences in the sample also encode this CDR3. This chain links TRBV5-4 with TRBJ2-7, with D possibly matching TRBD1 (6 bases). The CDR3 sequence is 13 residues long. The ends were cut back, 4 bases at V and 3 bases at J, with 11 bases in the middle. Germline-derived CDR1 and CDR2 are SGHNT and YYREEE (reference sequence). The CDR3 reads CASSPIGGYEQYF. CDR3 sequence (DNA): TGTGCCAGCAGCCCTATAGGGGGCTACGAGCAGTACTTC.

This clone is a singleton in its sample. The V gene is TRBV7-6, the J gene TRBJ2-3, with 7 bases that match TRBD2. This CDR3 region has 16 residues. Trimming at V came to 5 bases and at J to 6 bases, leaving 14 bases not matched to a gene. Germline CDR1 and CDR2: SGHVS and FNYEAQ. The CDR3 here is CASSPRLARPRDTQYF. The DNA for the CDR3 is TGTGCCAGCAGCCCTAGACTAGCCCGTCCCCGGGATACGCAGTATTTT.

This chain uses TRBV2 with TRBJ2-7; 9 positions agree with TRBD1. CDR3 size: 12 residues. Germline V lookup: CDR1 SNHLY, CDR2 FYNNEI. With V trimmed by 6 bases and J by 9 bases, 6 bases remained unmatched. CDR3 coding DNA: TGTGCCAGCAGGGACAGGGGCGACGTGCAGTACTTC. Its protein product is CASRDRGDVQYF.

As to this clone: At one end, the junction sequence differs from germline, possibly due to a read error. The chain recombines TRBV7-9 with TRBJ2-5; TRBD2 aligns across 8 bases. The CDR3 runs 15 residues. Per germline, CDR1 SEHNR and CDR2 FQNEAQ (reference sequence). CDR3 bases: TGTTCCAGCAGCTTTCCACGGGGGGGTCAAGAGACCCAGTACTTC. This codes for CSSSFPRGGQETQYF.

As concerns this clone: One end of the junction fails to match germline, which may point to a read error. V is TRBV25-1 and J is TRBJ1-6; TRBD1 is a possible D gene (5 bases). The CDR3 is made up of 16 amino acids. The germline V gene has CDR1 MGHDK and CDR2 SYGVNS. The DNA of the CDR3 is TGTGCCAGCAGTGAATTGGGGCAGGTTGATAATTCACCCATCCACTTT. Translation: CASSELGQVDNSPIHF.

V is TRBV27 and J is TRBJ2-2, with 7 bases lining up with TRBD1. CDR1 and CDR2 (germline): MNHEY, SMNVEV (reference sequence). The CDR3 is 14 amino acids. The V gene end was trimmed by 6 bases and the J gene end by 7 bases; junction bases not matched to a gene: 8. CDR3 in DNA: TGTGCCAGCAGAAAACAGGGGAATGTCGGGGAGCTGTTTTTT. Its protein product is CASRKQGNVGELFF.

In DNA form, the CDR3 reads TGTGCCAGCAGTGAAGTGTCGGGCACTGAAGCTTTCTTT. Protein product: CASSEVSGTEAFF. The rearrangement links TRBV6-1 to TRBJ1-1; D is unclear. This CDR3 is built from 13 residues. Germline CDR1 MNHNS, CDR2 SASEGT. With 1 base removed from V and 4 bases from J, the gap between germline ends came to 7 bases.

V is TRBV29-1 and J is TRBJ2-2; TRBD2 is a possible D gene (6 bases). CDR3 length: 14 residues. In germline, CDR1 is SQVTM, CDR2 ANQGSEA. Trimming removed 4 bases at V and 4 bases at J, with 13 bases between. CDR3 sequence: CSVGLPGGTGELFF. The CDR3 nucleotides are TGCAGCGTTGGACTACCCGGGGGCACCGGGGAGCTGTTTTTT.

The chain recombines TRBV4-3 with TRBJ2-1; 12 nucleotides line up with TRBD1. The CDR3 extends over 18 amino acids. Germline V gene data show CDR1 as LGHNA and CDR2 as YSLEER. After removal of 1 base from V and 9 bases from J, the junction contained 13 bases not matched to a gene. This chain's CDR3 is CASSQAGTGGATVAEQFF. Here the CDR3 DNA reads TGCGCCAGCAGCCAAGCGGGGACAGGGGGCGCGACGGTGGCTGAGCAGTTCTTC.

This clone was counted a few times. The chain combines TRBV11-3 with TRBJ1-1; the match to TRBD1 covers 8 bases. Germline assignment: CDR1 SGHNT and CDR2 YENEEA. Trimming removed 5 bases from V and 4 bases from J; junction bases left unmatched: 9. This CDR3 is 15 amino acids long. CDR3 bases: TGTGCCAGCAGCACCGGACAGGGTTCGAGCACTGAAGCTTTCTTT. Translation: CASSTGQGSSTEAFF.

This clone was counted only a few times. The chain links TRBV5-1 to TRBJ2-7, with TRBD1 as a possible D gene (5 bases). Germline V gene lookup returns CDR1 SGHRS and CDR2 YFSETQ. The CDR3 has 14 residues. V lost 4 bases and J 0 bases, leaving 11 bases between the germline ends. Written as DNA, the CDR3 is TGCGCCAGCAGCCCCAGGGAATACTCCTACGAGCAGTACTTC. Translating gives CASSPREYSYEQYF.

The chain is built from TRBV7-9 and TRBJ1-2; tentative D call: TRBD1 (5 bases). Trimming removed 4 bases at V and 6 bases at J, with 15 bases between. The CDR3 has 14 amino acids. Germline V gene sequence: CDR1 SEHNR, CDR2 FQNEAQ (reference sequence). The CDR3 bases are TGTGCCAGCAGCTCTGGAGGGGATTGGCATGGCTACACCTTC. Encoded protein: CASSSGGDWHGYTF. Using reference TRBV7-9 and TRBJ1-2 for the parts outside the CDR3, the full variable domain is DTGVSQNPRHKITKRGQNVTFRCDPISEHNRLYWYRQTLGQGPEFLTYFQNEAQLEKSRLLSDRFSAERPKGSFSTLEIQRTEQGDSAMYLCASSSGGDWHGYTFGSGTRLTVV.

The J gene is TRBJ1-4, the V gene TRBV5-4, with 9 bases identical to TRBD1. The trim removed 0 bases at V and 7 bases at J, leaving 7 bases unmatched. CDR3 length: 16 residues. Germline assignment: CDR1 SGHNT and CDR2 YYREEE (reference sequence). CDR3 coding DNA: TGTGCCAGCAGCTTGGGAGGACAGGGGTTTGGTGAAAAACTGTTTTTT. This encodes CASSLGGQGFGEKLFF.